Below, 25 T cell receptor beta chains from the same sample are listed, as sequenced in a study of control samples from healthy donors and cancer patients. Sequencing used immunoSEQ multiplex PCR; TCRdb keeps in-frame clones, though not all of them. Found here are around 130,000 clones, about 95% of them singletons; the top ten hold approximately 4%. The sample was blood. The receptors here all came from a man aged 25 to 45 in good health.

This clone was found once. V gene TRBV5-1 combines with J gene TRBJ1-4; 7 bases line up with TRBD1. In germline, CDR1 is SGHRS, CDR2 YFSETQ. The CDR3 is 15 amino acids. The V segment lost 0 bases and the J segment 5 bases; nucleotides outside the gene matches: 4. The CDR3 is CASSLGGQINEKLFF. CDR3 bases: TGCGCCAGCAGCTTGGGGGGACAGATAAATGAAAAACTGTTTTTT.

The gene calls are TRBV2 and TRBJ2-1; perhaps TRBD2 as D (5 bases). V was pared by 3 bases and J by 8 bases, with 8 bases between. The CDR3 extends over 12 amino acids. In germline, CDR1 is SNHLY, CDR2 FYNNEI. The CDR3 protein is CASSDPGDEQFF. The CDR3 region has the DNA TGTGCCAGCAGTGACCCCGGGGATGAGCAGTTCTTC.

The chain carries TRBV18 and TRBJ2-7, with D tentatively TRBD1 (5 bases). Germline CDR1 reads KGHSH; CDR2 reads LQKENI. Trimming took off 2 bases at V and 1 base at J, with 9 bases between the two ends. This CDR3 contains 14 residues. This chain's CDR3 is CASSPGSGSYEQYF. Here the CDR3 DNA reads TGTGCCAGCTCACCAGGGTCAGGGTCCTACGAGCAGTACTTC.

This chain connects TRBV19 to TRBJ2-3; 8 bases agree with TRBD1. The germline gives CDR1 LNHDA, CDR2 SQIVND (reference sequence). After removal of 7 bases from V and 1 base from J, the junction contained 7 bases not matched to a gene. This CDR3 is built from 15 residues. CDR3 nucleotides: TGTGCCAGTACTTCAGGGGGCACCCGCACAGATACGCAGTATTTT. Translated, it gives CASTSGGTRTDTQYF.

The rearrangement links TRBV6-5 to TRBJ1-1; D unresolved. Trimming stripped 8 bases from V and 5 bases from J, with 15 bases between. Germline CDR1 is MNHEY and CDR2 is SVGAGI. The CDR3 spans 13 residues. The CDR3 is CASGRLERTEAFF. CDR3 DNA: TGTGCCAGCGGAAGGTTGGAGAGGACTGAAGCTTTCTTT.

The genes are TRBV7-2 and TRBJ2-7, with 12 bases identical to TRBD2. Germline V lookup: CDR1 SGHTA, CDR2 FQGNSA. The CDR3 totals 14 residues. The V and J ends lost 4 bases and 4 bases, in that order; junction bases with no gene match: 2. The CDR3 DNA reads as TGTGCCAGCAGCTCCCTAGCGGGGGGGTACGAGCAGTACTTC. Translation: CASSSLAGGYEQYF.

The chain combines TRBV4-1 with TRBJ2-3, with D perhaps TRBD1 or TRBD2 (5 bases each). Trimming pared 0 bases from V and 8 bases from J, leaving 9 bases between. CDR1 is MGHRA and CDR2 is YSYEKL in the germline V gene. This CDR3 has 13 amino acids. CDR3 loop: CASSQDLRGTQYF. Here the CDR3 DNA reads TGCGCCAGCAGCCAAGATCTGAGGGGTACGCAGTATTTT.

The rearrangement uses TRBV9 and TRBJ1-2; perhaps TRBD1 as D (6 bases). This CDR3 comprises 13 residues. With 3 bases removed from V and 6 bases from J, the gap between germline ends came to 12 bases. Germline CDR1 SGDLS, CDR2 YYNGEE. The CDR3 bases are TGTGCCAGCAGCGCTACCACAGGGAATGGCTACACCTTC. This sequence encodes CASSATTGNGYTF.

The CDR3 region has the DNA TGTGCCAGCAGTGAAGAGTCACCCCTCCACTTT. It is translated as CASSEESPLHF. The rearrangement joins TRBV6-1 to TRBJ1-6; no definite D call. There are 11 residues in the CDR3. V dropped 1 base and J dropped 10 bases, with 2 bases sitting between them. In germline, CDR1 is MNHNS, CDR2 SASEGT.

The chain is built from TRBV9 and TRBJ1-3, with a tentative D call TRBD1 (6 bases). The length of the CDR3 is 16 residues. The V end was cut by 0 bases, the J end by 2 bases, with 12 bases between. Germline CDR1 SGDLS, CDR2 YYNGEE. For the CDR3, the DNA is TGTGCCAGCAGCGTAGTGGGCACAGGGACTGGAAACACCATATATTTT. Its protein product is CASSVVGTGTGNTIYF.

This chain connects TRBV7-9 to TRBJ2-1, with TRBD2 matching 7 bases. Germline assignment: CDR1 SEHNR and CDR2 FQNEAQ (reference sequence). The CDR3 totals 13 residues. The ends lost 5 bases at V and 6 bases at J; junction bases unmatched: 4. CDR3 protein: CASSLGGGNEQFF. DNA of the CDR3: TGTGCCAGCAGCCTAGGCGGGGGCAATGAGCAGTTCTTC.

The chain's CDR3 is CASSQDWKGDSNQPQHF. The CDR3 bases are TGCGCCAGCAGCCAAGACTGGAAGGGGGACAGCAATCAGCCCCAGCATTTT. This chain uses TRBV4-1 with TRBJ1-5; tentatively, D is TRBD1 (6 bases). Germline V gene data show CDR1 as MGHRA and CDR2 as YSYEKL. The CDR3 totals 17 residues. The ends were cut back, 0 bases at V and 1 base at J, with 13 bases in the middle.

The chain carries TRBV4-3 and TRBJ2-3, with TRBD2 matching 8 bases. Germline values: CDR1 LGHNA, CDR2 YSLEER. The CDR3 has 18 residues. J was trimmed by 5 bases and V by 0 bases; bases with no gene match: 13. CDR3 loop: CASSQDLVRGGRIDTQYF. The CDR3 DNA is TGCGCCAGCAGCCAAGATCTTGTACGGGGGGGCCGTATAGATACGCAGTATTTT.

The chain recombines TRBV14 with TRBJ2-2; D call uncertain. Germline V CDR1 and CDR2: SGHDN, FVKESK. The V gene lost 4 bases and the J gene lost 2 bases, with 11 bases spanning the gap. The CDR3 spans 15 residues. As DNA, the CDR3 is TGTGCCAGCAGCCCCCCAGGCCTAAACACCGGGGAGCTGTTTTTT. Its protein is CASSPPGLNTGELFF.

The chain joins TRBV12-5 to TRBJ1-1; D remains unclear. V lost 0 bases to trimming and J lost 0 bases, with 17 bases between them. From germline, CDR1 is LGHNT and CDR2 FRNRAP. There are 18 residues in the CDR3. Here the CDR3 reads CASGLVLLQAGMNTEAFF. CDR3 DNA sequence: TGTGCTAGTGGTTTGGTACTTTTGCAGGCGGGAATGAACACTGAAGCTTTCTTT.

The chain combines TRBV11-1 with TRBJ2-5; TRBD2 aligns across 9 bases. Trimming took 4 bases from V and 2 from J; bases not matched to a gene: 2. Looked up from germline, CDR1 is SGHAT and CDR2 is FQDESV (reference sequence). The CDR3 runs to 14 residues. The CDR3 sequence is CASSSLAGQETQYF. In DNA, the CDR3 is TGTGCCAGCAGCTCTCTAGCGGGGCAAGAGACCCAGTACTTC.

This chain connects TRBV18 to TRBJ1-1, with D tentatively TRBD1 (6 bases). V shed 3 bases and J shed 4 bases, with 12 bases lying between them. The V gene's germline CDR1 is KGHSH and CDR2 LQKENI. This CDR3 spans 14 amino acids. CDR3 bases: TGTGCCAGCTCACCCGAACAGGGTTCCACTGAAGCTTTCTTT. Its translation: CASSPEQGSTEAFF.

This CDR3 reads CASRHRADQETQYF. CDR3 bases: TGTGCCAGCAGGCATAGAGCGGACCAAGAGACCCAGTACTTC. The V gene is TRBV6-5, the J gene TRBJ2-5, with TRBD2 as a possible D gene (5 bases). This CDR3 is 14 amino acids long. V was cut by 6 bases and J by 0 bases, with 11 bases left in between. Germline CDR1 is MNHEY and CDR2 is SVGAGI.

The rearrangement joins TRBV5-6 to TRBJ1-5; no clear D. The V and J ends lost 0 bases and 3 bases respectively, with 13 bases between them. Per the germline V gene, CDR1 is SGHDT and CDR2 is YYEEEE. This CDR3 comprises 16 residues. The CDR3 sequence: CASSLGAGETNQPQHF. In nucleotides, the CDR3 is TGTGCCAGCAGCTTGGGTGCCGGGGAAACCAATCAGCCCCAGCATTTT.

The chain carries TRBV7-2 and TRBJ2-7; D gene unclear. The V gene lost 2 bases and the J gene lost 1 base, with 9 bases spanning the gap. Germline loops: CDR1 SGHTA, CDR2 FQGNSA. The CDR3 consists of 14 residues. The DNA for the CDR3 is TGTGCCAGCAGCTTAAAGAGGTTTTCCTACGAGCAGTACTTC. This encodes CASSLKRFSYEQYF.

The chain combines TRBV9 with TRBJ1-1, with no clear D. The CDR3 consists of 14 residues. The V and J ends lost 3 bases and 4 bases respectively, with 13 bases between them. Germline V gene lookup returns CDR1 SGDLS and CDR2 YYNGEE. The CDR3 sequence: CASSAGWGPTEAFF. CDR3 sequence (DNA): TGTGCCAGCAGCGCGGGGTGGGGTCCCACTGAAGCTTTCTTT.

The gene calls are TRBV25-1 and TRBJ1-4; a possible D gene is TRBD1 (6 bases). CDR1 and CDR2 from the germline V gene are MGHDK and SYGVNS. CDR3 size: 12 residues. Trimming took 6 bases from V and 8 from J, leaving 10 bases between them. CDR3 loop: CASRGANEKLFF. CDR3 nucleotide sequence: TGTGCCAGCAGGGGGGCAAACGAAAAACTGTTTTTT.

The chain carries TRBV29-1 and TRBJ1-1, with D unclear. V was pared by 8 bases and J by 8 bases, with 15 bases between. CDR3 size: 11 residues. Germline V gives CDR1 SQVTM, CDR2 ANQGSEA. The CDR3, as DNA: TGCAGCCCTTTGGCGGGCGGCGAAGCTTTCTTT. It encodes CSPLAGGEAFF.

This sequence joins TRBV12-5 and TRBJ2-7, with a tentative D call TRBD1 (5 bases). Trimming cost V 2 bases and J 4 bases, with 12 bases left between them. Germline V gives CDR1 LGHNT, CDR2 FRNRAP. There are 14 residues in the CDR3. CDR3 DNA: TGTGCTAGTGGTTTGATTGGGGCAGCATACGAGCAGTACTTC. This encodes CASGLIGAAYEQYF.

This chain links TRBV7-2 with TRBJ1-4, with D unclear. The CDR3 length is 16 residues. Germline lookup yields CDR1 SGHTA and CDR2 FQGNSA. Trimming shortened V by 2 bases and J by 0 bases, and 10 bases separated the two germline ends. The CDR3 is CASSLIPKATNEKLFF. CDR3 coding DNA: TGTGCCAGCAGCTTAATCCCGAAAGCAACTAATGAAAAACTGTTTTTT.